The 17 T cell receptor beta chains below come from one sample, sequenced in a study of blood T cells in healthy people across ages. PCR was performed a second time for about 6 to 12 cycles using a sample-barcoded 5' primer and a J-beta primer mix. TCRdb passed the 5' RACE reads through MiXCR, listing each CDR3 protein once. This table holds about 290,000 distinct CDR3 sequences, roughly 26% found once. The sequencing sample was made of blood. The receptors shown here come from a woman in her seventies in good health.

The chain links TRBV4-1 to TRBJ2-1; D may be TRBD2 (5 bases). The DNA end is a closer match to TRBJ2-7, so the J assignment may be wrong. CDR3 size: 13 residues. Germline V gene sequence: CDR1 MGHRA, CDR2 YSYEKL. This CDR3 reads CASSPRGAGEQYF. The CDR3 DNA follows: TGCGCCAGCAGCCCCCGGGGAGCAGGCGAGCAGTACTTC.

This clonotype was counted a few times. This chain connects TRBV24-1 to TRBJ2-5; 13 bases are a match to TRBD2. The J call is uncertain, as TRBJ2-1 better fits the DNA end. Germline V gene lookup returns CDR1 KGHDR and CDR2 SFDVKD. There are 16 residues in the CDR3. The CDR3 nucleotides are TGTGCCACCAGCTCATGGACTAGCGGGAGACGGAATGAGCAGTTCTTC. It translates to CATSSWTSGRRNEQFF.

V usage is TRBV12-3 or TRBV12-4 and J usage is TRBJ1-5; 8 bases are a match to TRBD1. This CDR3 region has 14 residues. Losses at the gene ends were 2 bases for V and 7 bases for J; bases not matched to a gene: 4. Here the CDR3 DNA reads TGTGCCAGCAGTTTATCAGGGGGCGGACAGCCCCAGCATTTT. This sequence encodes CASSLSGGGQPQHF.

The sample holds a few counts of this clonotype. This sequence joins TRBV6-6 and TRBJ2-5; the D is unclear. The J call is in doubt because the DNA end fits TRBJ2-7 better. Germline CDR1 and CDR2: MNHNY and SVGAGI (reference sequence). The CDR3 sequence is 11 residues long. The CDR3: CASRNLYEQYF. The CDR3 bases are TGTGCCAGCAGAAATCTCTACGAGCAGTACTTC.

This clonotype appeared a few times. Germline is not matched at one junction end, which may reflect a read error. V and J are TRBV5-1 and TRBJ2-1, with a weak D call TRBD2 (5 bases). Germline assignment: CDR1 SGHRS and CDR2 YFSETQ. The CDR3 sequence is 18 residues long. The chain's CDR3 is CASSPSNPGSGSCNEQFF. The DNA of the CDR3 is TGCGCCAGCAGCCCGTCAAACCCGGGATCCGGCTCCTGCAATGAGCAGTTCTTC.

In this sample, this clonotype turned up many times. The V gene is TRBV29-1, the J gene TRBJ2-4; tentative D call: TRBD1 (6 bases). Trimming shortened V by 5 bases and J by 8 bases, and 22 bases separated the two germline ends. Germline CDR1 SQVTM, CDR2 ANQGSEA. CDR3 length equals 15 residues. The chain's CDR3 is CSVFRGSSGPDIQYF. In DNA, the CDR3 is TGCAGCGTTTTTAGGGGGTCCAGCGGACCGGACATTCAGTACTTC.

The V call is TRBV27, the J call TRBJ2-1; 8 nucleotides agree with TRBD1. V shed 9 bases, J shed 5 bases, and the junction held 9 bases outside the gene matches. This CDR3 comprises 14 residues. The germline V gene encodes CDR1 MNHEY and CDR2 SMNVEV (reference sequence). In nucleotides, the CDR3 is TGTGCCAGTAAGGAGGGACAGGAGGACAATGAGCAGTTCTTC. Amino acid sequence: CASKEGQEDNEQFF.

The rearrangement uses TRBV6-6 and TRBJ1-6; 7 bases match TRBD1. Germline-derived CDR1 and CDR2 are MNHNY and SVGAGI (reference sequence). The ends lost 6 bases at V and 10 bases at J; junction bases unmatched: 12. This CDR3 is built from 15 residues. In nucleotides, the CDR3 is TGTGCCAGCAGGGACCGGGACAGCTACCTCTCACCCCTCCACTTT. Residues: CASRDRDSYLSPLHF.

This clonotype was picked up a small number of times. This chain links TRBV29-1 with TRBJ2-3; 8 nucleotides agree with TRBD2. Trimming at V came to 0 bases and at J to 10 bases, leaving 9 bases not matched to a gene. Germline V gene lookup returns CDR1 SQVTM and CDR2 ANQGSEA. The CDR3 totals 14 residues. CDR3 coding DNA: TGCAGCGTTGAAGAGAGCGGGAGAATACTAGCGCAGTATTTT. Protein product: CSVEESGRILAQYF.

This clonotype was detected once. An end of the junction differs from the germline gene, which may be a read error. The CDR3 DNA sequence: TGCAGCTTTGAAAGCGGGAGGGCCTACAATGAGCAGTTCTTC. Translated, it gives CSFESGRAYNEQFF. This chain connects TRBV29-1 to TRBJ2-1, with 10 bases aligning to TRBD2. The CDR3 has 14 amino acids. The V gene's germline CDR1 is SQVTM and CDR2 ANQGSEA.

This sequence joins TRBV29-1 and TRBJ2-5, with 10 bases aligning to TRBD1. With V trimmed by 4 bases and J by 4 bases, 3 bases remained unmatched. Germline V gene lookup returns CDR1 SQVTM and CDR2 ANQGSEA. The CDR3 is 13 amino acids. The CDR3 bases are TGCAGCGTTGTAAGGGACAGGGGAGAGACCCAGTACTTC. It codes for CSVVRDRGETQYF.

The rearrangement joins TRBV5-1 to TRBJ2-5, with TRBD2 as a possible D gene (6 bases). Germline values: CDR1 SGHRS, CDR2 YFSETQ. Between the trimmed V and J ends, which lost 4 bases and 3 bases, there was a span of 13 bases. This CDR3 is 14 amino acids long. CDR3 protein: CASSPLEGKETQYF. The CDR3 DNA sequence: TGCGCCAGCAGCCCCCTGGAGGGAAAAGAGACCCAGTACTTC.

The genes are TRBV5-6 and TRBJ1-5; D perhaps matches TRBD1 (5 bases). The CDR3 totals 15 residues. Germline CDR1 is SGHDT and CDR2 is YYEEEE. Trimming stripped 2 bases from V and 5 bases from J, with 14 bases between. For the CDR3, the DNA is TGTGCCAGCAGCTTAGTAGGGGAGGGTGATCAGCCCCAGCATTTT. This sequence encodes CASSLVGEGDQPQHF.

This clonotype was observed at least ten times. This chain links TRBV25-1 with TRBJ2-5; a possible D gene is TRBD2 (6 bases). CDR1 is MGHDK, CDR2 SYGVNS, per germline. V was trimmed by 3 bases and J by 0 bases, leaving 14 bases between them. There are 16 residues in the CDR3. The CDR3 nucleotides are TGTGCCAGCAGTGAGTCAGGGAGGTTTAACCAAGAGACCCAGTACTTC. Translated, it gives CASSESGRFNQETQYF.

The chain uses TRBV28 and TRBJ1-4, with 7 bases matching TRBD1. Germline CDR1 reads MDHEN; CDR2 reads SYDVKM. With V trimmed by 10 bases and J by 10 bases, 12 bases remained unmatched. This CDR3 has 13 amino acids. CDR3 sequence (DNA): TGTGCCACTTACCCGGGACAGAAGGGAAAACTGTTTTTT. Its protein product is CATYPGQKGKLFF.

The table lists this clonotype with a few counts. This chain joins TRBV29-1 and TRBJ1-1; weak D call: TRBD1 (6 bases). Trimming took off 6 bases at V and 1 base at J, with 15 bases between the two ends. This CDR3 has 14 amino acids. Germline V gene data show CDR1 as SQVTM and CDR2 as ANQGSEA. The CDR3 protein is CSVPQGNQNTEAFF. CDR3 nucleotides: TGCAGCGTCCCCCAGGGGAACCAGAACACTGAAGCTTTCTTT.

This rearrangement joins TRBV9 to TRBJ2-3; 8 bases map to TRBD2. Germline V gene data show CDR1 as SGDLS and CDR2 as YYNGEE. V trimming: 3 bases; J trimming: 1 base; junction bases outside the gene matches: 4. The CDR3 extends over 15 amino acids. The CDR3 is CASSAAGAGTDTQYF. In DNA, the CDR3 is TGTGCCAGCAGCGCAGCGGGAGCGGGCACAGATACGCAGTATTTT.